One sample yielded the 30 T cell receptor beta chains listed below, sequenced in a study of OX40 agonist ivuxolimab in advanced cancers. Profiling relied on immunoSEQ multiplex PCR, and the TCRdb table lists in-frame clones only, not all of them. The sample holds tens of thousands of clones, roughly 80% seen once. Source: CD4+ or CD8+ T cells sorted from blood, taken in a trial of the OX40 agonist ivuxolimab. The source is an adult with an advanced solid tumor such as melanoma, head and neck, liver or kidney cancer.

This chain connects TRBV7-2 to TRBJ1-6; D is ambiguous. This CDR3 contains 12 residues. Trimming took 5 bases from V and 5 from J, leaving 4 bases between them. Germline lookup yields CDR1 SGHTA and CDR2 FQGNSA. CDR3 coding DNA: TGTGCCAGCAGCGAAAATAATTCACCCCTCCACTTT. It translates to CASSENNSPLHF.

The chain carries TRBV28 and TRBJ1-1, with a possible D match to TRBD1 (5 bases). CDR1 MDHEN and CDR2 SYDVKM come from the germline V gene. The CDR3 extends over 16 amino acids. V was shortened by 4 bases and J by 1 base, with 16 bases between the two germline ends. Written as DNA, the CDR3 is TGTGCCAGCAGTTCCCCAGGGATATGGCGGAACACTGAAGCTTTCTTT. This translates into CASSSPGIWRNTEAFF.

In this sample, this clone turned up once. The chain links TRBV7-3 to TRBJ2-7, with 11 bases that match TRBD1. Germline CDR1 and CDR2: SGHTA and FQGTGA. V shed 6 bases, J shed 6 bases, and the junction held 7 bases outside the gene matches. The CDR3 totals 14 residues. The chain's CDR3 is CASRGQGAMSEQYF. The CDR3 DNA sequence: TGTGCCAGCAGAGGACAGGGGGCGATGAGCGAGCAGTACTTC.

The chain is built from TRBV27 and TRBJ1-5; tentatively, D is TRBD1 (5 bases). CDR1 is MNHEY, CDR2 SMNVEV, per germline (reference sequence). This CDR3 comprises 14 residues. Deletions cut 4 bases from V and 3 bases from J, with 10 bases between. CDR3 nucleotide sequence: TGTGCCAGCAGTTCCCGGACATACAATCAGCCCCAGCATTTT. As protein: CASSSRTYNQPQHF.

This chain connects TRBV7-3 to TRBJ2-1; D tentatively fits TRBD1 or TRBD2 (5 bases each). V was trimmed by 4 bases and J by 10 bases, leaving 14 bases between them. Germline V CDR1 and CDR2: SGHTA, FQGTGA. The CDR3 is made up of 13 amino acids. CDR3 DNA: TGTGCCAGCAGCTGGGGGAGCACCGGGGAGCAGTTCTTC. Protein: CASSWGSTGEQFF.

V is TRBV6-5 and J is TRBJ1-1, with a tentative D call TRBD1 (6 bases). The CDR3 sequence is 12 residues long. The germline CDR1 and CDR2 sequences are MNHEY and SVGAGI. Trimming cost V 5 bases and J 4 bases, with 8 bases left between them. CDR3 amino acids: CASSTGLTEAFF. CDR3 nucleotides: TGTGCCAGCAGTACAGGGCTCACTGAAGCTTTCTTT.

The chain joins TRBV5-1 to TRBJ1-1, with 9 bases identical to TRBD1. V was pared by 2 bases and J by 4 bases, with 18 bases of the junction left unmatched. Germline-derived CDR1 and CDR2 are SGHRS and YFSETQ. The CDR3 is 19 residues long. The CDR3 coding sequence is TGCGCCAGCAGCTTATCAATGGGACAGGGCGCGGGTCGTGTCACTGAAGCTTTCTTT. Translated, it gives CASSLSMGQGAGRVTEAFF.

This clone occurred a few times. CDR3 bases: TGTGCCAGCAGCTTAGGAGGCTCTAGGGACGGAGGGCAGTTCTTC. This translates into CASSLGGSRDGGQFF. The chain employs TRBV7-2 and TRBJ2-1, with D perhaps given as TRBD1 or TRBD2 (5 bases each). The CDR3 extends over 15 amino acids. V lost 1 base to trimming and J lost 12 bases, with 19 bases between them. Looked up from germline, CDR1 is SGHTA and CDR2 is FQGNSA.

The V call is TRBV7-2, the J call TRBJ2-7; 7 nucleotides line up with TRBD2. Germline lookup yields CDR1 SGHTA and CDR2 FQGNSA. Germline trimming cut 4 bases from V and 7 bases from J; bases unmatched to any gene: 13. The CDR3 runs 15 residues. This chain's CDR3 is CASSSTGTTTLEQYF. The CDR3 nucleotides are TGTGCCAGCAGCTCAACCGGGACTACCACTTTGGAGCAGTACTTC.

This clone appeared once. The J gene is TRBJ1-5, the V gene TRBV11-2; D may be TRBD1 (6 bases). V was cut by 5 bases and J by 6 bases, with 17 bases left in between. The CDR3 spans 15 residues. Germline V CDR1 and CDR2: SGHAT, FQNNGV. The CDR3 reads CASSVGGGEGQPQHF. The CDR3 nucleotides read TGTGCCAGCAGCGTGGGCGGGGGCGAGGGTCAGCCCCAGCATTTT.

V and J are TRBV27 and TRBJ2-1; D assignment may be TRBD1 or TRBD2 (6 bases each). The V gene's germline CDR1 is MNHEY and CDR2 SMNVEV (reference sequence). The CDR3 is 17 residues long. Trimming removed 5 bases from V and 9 bases from J, with 26 bases in between. The CDR3 coding sequence is TGTGCCAGCAGTGTATTCCGAAAGGGGGGTGGTGTGAGTGAGCAGTTCTTC. Translation gives CASSVFRKGGGVSEQFF.

This clone was recorded only once. The chain joins TRBV4-2 to TRBJ2-3; D might be TRBD1 (7 bases). Germline V gives CDR1 LGHNA, CDR2 YNFKEQ. CDR3 length: 16 amino acids. Trimming cost V 1 base and J 4 bases, with 15 bases left between them. For the CDR3, the DNA is TGTGCCAGCAGCCAAGGGGTCAGGGGGGATGCAGATACGCAGTATTTT. Its protein is CASSQGVRGDADTQYF.

This rearrangement joins TRBV5-4 to TRBJ2-7; D perhaps matches TRBD1 (5 bases). Trimming shortened V by 0 bases and J by 4 bases, and 8 bases separated the two germline ends. The CDR3 is made up of 13 amino acids. Germline V gives CDR1 SGHNT, CDR2 YYREEE (reference sequence). CDR3 nucleotides: TGTGCCAGCAGCTTGGGGACACAATACGAGCAGTACTTC. This codes for CASSLGTQYEQYF.

The rearrangement links TRBV29-1 to TRBJ1-3, with no clear D. With 6 bases removed from V and 7 bases from J, the gap between germline ends came to 16 bases. Germline CDR1 SQVTM, CDR2 ANQGSEA. CDR3 length equals 13 residues. The CDR3 sequence is CSVRAGGINTIYF. As DNA, the CDR3 is TGCAGCGTCAGAGCGGGAGGGATCAACACCATATATTTT.

This clone showed up just once. The chain is built from TRBV9 and TRBJ2-3; 7 positions agree with TRBD1. Germline CDR1 is SGDLS and CDR2 is YYNGEE. Trimming took 4 bases from V and 2 from J; bases not matched to a gene: 16. The CDR3 extends over 18 amino acids. CDR3 sequence (DNA): TGTGCCAGCAGCAAAGTAGGGCTCGGGACAGCTAACACAGATACGCAGTATTTT. Its translation is CASSKVGLGTANTDTQYF.

This chain uses TRBV23-1 with TRBJ2-1; D uncertain. TRBV23-1 is filed as an ORF, its function uncertain. The V gene lost 4 bases and the J gene lost 10 bases, with 5 bases spanning the gap. The CDR3 contains 10 residues. The CDR3 sequence: CASSPREQFF. CDR3 DNA sequence: TGCGCCAGCAGTCCTCGGGAGCAGTTCTTC.

This CDR3 is CASSLGQSPHEQYF. The CDR3 DNA reads TGTGCCAGCAGCTTGGGGCAGTCCCCCCACGAGCAGTACTTC. This chain uses TRBV5-6 with TRBJ2-7; no reliable D call. V shed 0 bases and J shed 5 bases, with 12 bases lying between them. Germline values: CDR1 SGHDT, CDR2 YYEEEE. This CDR3 has 14 amino acids.

A remark on this clone: The conserved closing phenylalanine or tryptophan is absent in this CDR3, likely reflecting a read error. The DNA is left out, because the CDR3 cannot be placed on it with certainty; the CDR3 is given as TCRdb lists it. This rearrangement joins TRBV6-1 to TRBJ1-1. The germline CDR1 and CDR2 sequences are MNHNS and SASEGT. The length of the CDR3 is 14 amino acids, counting both ends. The CDR3 loop reads CASSESIGRSVGEV.

This clone has just one count. The J gene is TRBJ2-1, the V gene TRBV14, with 12 bases aligning to TRBD2. Trimming removed 3 bases from V and 4 bases from J; junction bases left unmatched: 10. This CDR3 has 18 amino acids. Germline CDR1 SGHDN, CDR2 FVKESK. CDR3 DNA: TGTGCCAGCAGCCATCACCTACTAGCGGGGGGACTATACAATGAGCAGTTCTTC. Residues: CASSHHLLAGGLYNEQFF.

V and J are TRBV5-1 and TRBJ2-3; no firm D call. This CDR3 comprises 14 residues. CDR1 and CDR2 from the germline V gene are SGHRS and YFSETQ. V was cut by 0 bases and J by 4 bases, with 9 bases left in between. The CDR3 DNA is TGCGCCAGCAGCTTGGGGGCTAAGCCAGATACGCAGTATTTT. Protein: CASSLGAKPDTQYF.

The chain has TRBV19 and TRBJ2-2; tentative D call: TRBD2 (6 bases). The germline gives CDR1 LNHDA, CDR2 SQIVND (reference sequence). The germline V and J ends were trimmed by 2 bases and 2 bases, with 9 bases remaining between them. CDR3 length equals 15 residues. CDR3 bases: TGTGCCAGTAGTATACTAGCGATAAACACCGGGGAGCTGTTTTTT. Translating it yields CASSILAINTGELFF.

J is TRBJ1-3 and V is TRBV6-6; D is unclear. CDR3 length: 14 residues. Germline CDR1 MNHNY, CDR2 SVGAGI (reference sequence). Trimming cost V 3 bases and J 4 bases, with 10 bases left between them. The CDR3, as DNA: TGTGCCAGCAGTTATGGGCTTTCGGGAAACACCATATATTTT. It specifies CASSYGLSGNTIYF.

The rearrangement joins TRBV28 to TRBJ2-7, with a tentative D call TRBD2 (6 bases). This CDR3 is 14 amino acids long. The V gene's germline CDR1 is MDHEN and CDR2 SYDVKM. With 5 bases removed from V and 13 bases from J, the gap between germline ends came to 24 bases. The CDR3 DNA follows: TGTGCCAGCAGTCCCCCGGGTAGCGGCTCTCTTACATACTTC. Amino acids: CASSPPGSGSLTYF.

J is TRBJ2-7 and V is TRBV10-3, with 10 positions matching TRBD1. The CDR3 sequence is 16 residues long. CDR1 and CDR2 (germline): ENHRY, SYGVKD. V shed 2 bases, J shed 5 bases, and the junction held 9 bases outside the gene matches. This CDR3 is CAISEPGTGDSNEQYF. The CDR3 DNA reads as TGTGCCATCAGTGAGCCGGGGACAGGGGATTCGAACGAGCAGTACTTC.

This chain joins TRBV7-2 and TRBJ2-5, with 9 bases fitting TRBD1. The CDR3 has 14 amino acids. Germline values: CDR1 SGHTA, CDR2 FQGNSA. The V segment lost 3 bases and the J segment 11 bases; nucleotides outside the gene matches: 10. CDR3: CASSFRRDREEQYF. For the CDR3, the DNA is TGTGCCAGCAGCTTCCGCCGGGACAGGGAAGAGCAGTACTTC.

The chain combines TRBV2 with TRBJ2-1; D perhaps matches TRBD2 (6 bases). V lost 7 bases, J lost 3 bases, and 16 bases lay in between. The CDR3 has 15 residues. Looked up from germline, CDR1 is SNHLY and CDR2 is FYNNEI. CDR3 sequence (DNA): TGTGCCAGCACCACCGGGACTCTAAGCTACAATGAGCAGTTCTTC. It specifies CASTTGTLSYNEQFF.

In this sample, this clone turned up a few times. V gene TRBV7-8 combines with J gene TRBJ2-3, with D hard to call. The CDR3 has 15 amino acids. The germline gives CDR1 SGHVS, CDR2 FQNEAQ. V was trimmed by 6 bases and J by 0 bases, leaving 13 bases between them. CDR3 sequence reads: CASSLTTASTDTQYF. CDR3 in DNA: TGTGCCAGCAGTCTTACAACCGCTAGCACAGATACGCAGTATTTT. The variable domain in full, completed from reference TRBV7-8 and TRBJ2-3, reads GAGVSQSPRYKVAKRGQDVALRCDPISGHVSLFWYQQALGQGPEFLTYFQNEAQLDKSGLPSDRFFAERPEGSVSTLKIQRTQQEDSAVYLCASSLTTASTDTQYFGPGTRLTVL.

This chain joins TRBV6-5 and TRBJ1-4; D uncertain. Trimming stripped 5 bases from V and 8 bases from J, with 15 bases between. The CDR3 contains 14 residues. Germline V gene sequence: CDR1 MNHEY, CDR2 SVGAGI. CDR3 DNA: TGTGCCAGCAGTGTGAGTGGTCTGGCCGAAAAACTGTTTTTT. Translating it yields CASSVSGLAEKLFF.

The gene calls are TRBV27 and TRBJ1-6; D unresolved. V was clipped by 6 bases and J by 7 bases, with 7 bases between them. The CDR3 loop spans 12 amino acids. The germline V gene encodes CDR1 MNHEY and CDR2 SMNVEV (reference sequence). The CDR3 nucleotides read TGTGCCAGCAGACCGAGGAATTCACCCCTCCACTTT. Translation gives CASRPRNSPLHF.

This chain links TRBV6-6 with TRBJ2-3; no definite D call. There are 14 residues in the CDR3. Germline V gene sequence: CDR1 MNHNY, CDR2 SVGAGI (reference sequence). V lost 6 bases, J lost 1 base, and 11 bases lay in between. The CDR3 coding sequence is TGTGCCAGCAGAGCCCCGCCCCGCACAGATACGCAGTATTTT. Amino acids: CASRAPPRTDTQYF.